The clone carrying this TCR beta chain occurred once. The authors' processing: It was from reference gene primer amplification that nucleated cell counts were estimated. Produced via immunoSEQ multiplex PCR; TCRdb's table is partial and in-frame only. The V and J calls and clone size were taken over from that table, and D and trimming were inferred from the DNA. The table has 300,000 to 450,000 clones, 70% to 90% seen once; the top ten hold approximately 2.9%. CDR3 length: 17 residues. In germline, CDR1 is SGHTA, CDR2 FQGTGA. V shed 0 bases, J shed 6 bases, and the junction held 7 bases outside the gene matches. The sample comes from a study of blood T cell repertoires in COVID-19. The wider study: The United States, Italy and Spain were the sources of the acute and convalescent COVID-19 samples. Sources were T cells, B-cell-depleted T cells, or PBMCs; the material itself was cDNA or gDNA.

The chain joins TRBV7-3 to TRBJ2-1; 11 positions agree with TRBD2. This sequence originates from a human donor in a cohort sampled during active COVID-19. The sample was peripheral blood. CDR3 in DNA: TGTGCCAGCAGCTTAACGGGGCGGACTAGCGGGTTCAATGAGCAGTTCTTC. Translating gives CASSLTGRTSGFNEQFF.